The source of this T cell receptor (beta chain) is a study of blood T cell repertoires in COVID-19. Overall study context: PBMCs, B-cell-depleted T cells, or T cells were the source of the cDNA or gDNA that made up the material.

The CDR3 consists of 18 residues. Between the trimmed V and J ends, which lost 4 bases and 2 bases, there was a span of 24 bases. Germline loops: CDR1 SGHTS, CDR2 YDEGEE. Among Cohort 3 donors, those recovered had two negative PCRs, clearance, or symptom resolution. Here immunoSEQ multiplex PCR was the method, and the copy in TCRdb shows in-frame clones only, minus some. This sample has 300,000 to 450,000 clones, with approximately 90% found just once. Sequencing was performed on PBMCs or T cells enriched from blood (not recorded which). The chain links TRBV5-8 to TRBJ1-2, with D perhaps matching TRBD1 (5 bases). The clonotype was recovered from a man aged 18 to 29 who had recovered from COVID-19. The CDR3 region has the DNA TGTGCCAGCAGCGGACGCGGGGCGTTAGAGGGGTCAAACTATGGCTACACCTTC. This sequence encodes CASSGRGALEGSNYGYTF.